The 23 T cell receptor beta chains presented below share a single source sample, sequenced in a study of blood T cells in healthy people across ages (dated by TCRdb to about 2015). Library generation was performed with 5' RACE. Sequencing took place on an Illumina HiSeq 2500. A second PCR of roughly 7 to 12 cycles was run with a J-beta primer mix and a sample-barcoded 5' primer. The public reads were reprocessed in TCRdb via fastp at Q25 and MiXCR, keeping in-frame beta chains. Identical CDR3 protein sequences are pooled into one entry, listed with their most common genes and DNA. The sample table records around 500,000 distinct CDR3 sequences; 27% of these occur just once. Clones ranked in the top ten supply approximately 3.6% of the sample. These data also featured in a second study, about T cells of mothers and their children.

What was sequenced was blood. The receptors here all came from a boy aged 2-9 years in good health.

This clonotype was counted a few times. The chain combines TRBV7-2 with TRBJ2-1; D not resolved. The CDR3 is made up of 11 amino acids. Trimming removed 2 bases from V and 15 bases from J, with 11 bases in between. The germline V gene has CDR1 SGHTA and CDR2 FQGNSA. The CDR3 coding sequence is TGTGCCAGCAGCTTACTGGGTCCTATGTTCTTC. This codes for CASSLLGPMFF.

The J gene is TRBJ1-4, the V gene TRBV6-5; no clear D gene. V lost 5 bases and J 3 bases, leaving 16 bases between the germline ends. The CDR3 is 16 amino acids. CDR1 is MNHEY and CDR2 is SVGAGI in the germline V gene. CDR3 in DNA: TGTGCCAGCAGTCGAACCACGGAAGGACCTAATGAAAAACTGTTTTTT. Translation: CASSRTTEGPNEKLFF.

DNA for the CDR3: TGTGCCAGCAGCTTAGGTCCCTACTCAGGTAGAGAGACCCAGTACTTC. Residues: CASSLGPYSGRETQYF. The chain carries TRBV7-2 and TRBJ2-5; D remains unclear. The CDR3 spans 16 residues. From germline, CDR1 is SGHTA and CDR2 FQGNSA. The V gene lost 1 base and the J gene lost 4 bases, with 16 bases spanning the gap.

Note on this clonotype: This sequence may be a read error, since a much larger clone differs from it by one base. The rearrangement links TRBV7-2 to TRBJ1-1; D uncertain. In germline, CDR1 is SGHTA, CDR2 FQGNSA. V was clipped by 5 bases and J by 3 bases, with 10 bases between them. The CDR3 contains 13 residues. This CDR3 is CASSAHGYTEAFF. The CDR3 DNA follows: TGTGCCAGCAGCGCTCATGGTTACACTGAAGCTTTCTTT.

This rearrangement joins TRBV24-1 to TRBJ2-7; 9 bases line up with TRBD1. The CDR3 contains 18 residues. The V gene end was trimmed by 4 bases and the J gene end by 5 bases; junction bases not matched to a gene: 17. Per germline, CDR1 KGHDR and CDR2 SFDVKD. The CDR3 reads CATSERSGTGRRGHEQYF. In nucleotides, the CDR3 is TGTGCCACCAGTGAGAGATCCGGGACAGGGCGTCGAGGCCACGAGCAGTACTTC.

This clonotype was detected a few times. The chain recombines TRBV5-1 with TRBJ2-2; no firm D call. Germline V lookup: CDR1 SGHRS, CDR2 YFSETQ. This CDR3 is 13 amino acids long. V was pared by 0 bases and J by 5 bases, with 5 bases between. The CDR3 DNA reads TGCGCCAGCAGCTTGGACGCAACCGGGGAGCTGTTTTTT. Translated: CASSLDATGELFF.

This clonotype was observed a few times. This chain links TRBV20-1 with TRBJ1-2; 10 bases line up with TRBD1. The germline V gene encodes CDR1 DFQATT and CDR2 SNEGSKA (reference sequence). With 3 bases clipped from V and 8 bases from J, the junction kept 12 bases outside the gene matches. The CDR3 consists of 15 residues. In DNA form, the CDR3 reads TGCAGTGCTAGCCCAGATTCCGGGACAGGGGAAGGCTACACCTTC. It is translated as CSASPDSGTGEGYTF.

This chain connects TRBV9 to TRBJ1-3, with D possibly being TRBD1 (6 bases). The CDR3 runs 15 residues. Per germline, CDR1 SGDLS and CDR2 YYNGEE. Between the trimmed V and J ends, which lost 4 bases and 4 bases, there was a span of 15 bases. DNA for the CDR3: TGTGCCAGCAGCCCCCTCACAGGGTCGGGAAACACCATATATTTT. It codes for CASSPLTGSGNTIYF.

The J gene is TRBJ1-1, the V gene TRBV27, with TRBD1 identical over 8 bases. From germline, CDR1 is MNHEY and CDR2 SMNVEV (reference sequence). CDR3 length equals 13 residues. V shed 6 bases and J 6 bases; nucleotides not matched to a gene: 6. CDR3 residues: CASSRTGLPEAFF. The CDR3 DNA follows: TGTGCCAGCAGCAGGACAGGGCTCCCTGAAGCTTTCTTT.

This clonotype showed up just a few times. The rearrangement uses TRBV5-1 and TRBJ2-5, with TRBD2 as a possible D gene (7 bases). Germline V gene data show CDR1 as SGHRS and CDR2 as YFSETQ. V was cut by 0 bases and J by 7 bases, with 16 bases left in between. The CDR3 consists of 15 residues. CDR3 region: CASSLAPGGGWTQYF. As DNA, the CDR3 is TGCGCCAGCAGCTTGGCCCCGGGGGGCGGTTGGACCCAGTACTTC.

The genes are TRBV12-5 and TRBJ2-7; TRBD1 might be the D (6 bases). This CDR3 is 14 amino acids long. The germline V gene has CDR1 LGHNT and CDR2 FRNRAP. Trimming took off 2 bases at V and 3 bases at J, with 11 bases between the two ends. Written as DNA, the CDR3 is TGTGCTAGTGGTTTGAGCAGGGGACACTACGAGCAGTACTTC. Protein sequence: CASGLSRGHYEQYF.

The chain uses TRBV20-1 and TRBJ2-5; 9 nucleotides match TRBD2. The last part of the DNA fits TRBJ2-7 better; the J call may be wrong. The CDR3 is made up of 14 amino acids. CDR1 DFQATT and CDR2 SNEGSKA come from the germline V gene (reference sequence). CDR3 in DNA: TGCAGTGCAACGAGGGCTAGCGGGGACTACGAGCAGTACTTC. The encoded protein is CSATRASGDYEQYF.

The rearrangement joins TRBV29-1 to TRBJ2-5; tentatively, D is TRBD2 (7 bases). With the DNA end fitting TRBJ2-1 better, the J assignment may be wrong. This CDR3 contains 11 residues. Germline CDR1 SQVTM, CDR2 ANQGSEA. Here the CDR3 DNA reads TGCAGCGGACGGGGGGCCAATGAGCAGTTCTTC. It is translated as CSGRGANEQFF.

The rearrangement links TRBV2 to TRBJ2-7, with TRBD2 as a possible D gene (5 bases). The CDR3 runs to 16 residues. Trimming removed 8 bases at V and 2 bases at J, with 22 bases between. Per the germline V gene, CDR1 is SNHLY and CDR2 is FYNNEI. CDR3 loop: CASSSVGSGLTYEQYF. The CDR3 coding sequence is TGTGCCAGCTCTTCAGTTGGGTCGGGGTTAACCTACGAGCAGTACTTC. The full variable domain, completed using reference TRBV2 and TRBJ2-7, is EPEVTQTPSHQVTQMGQEVILRCVPISNHLYFYWYRQILGQKVEFLVSFYNNEISEKSEIFDDQFSVERPDGSNFTLKIRSTKLEDSAMYFCASSSVGSGLTYEQYFGPGTRLTVT.

This chain joins TRBV20-1 and TRBJ2-7, with TRBD1 identical over 9 bases. After removal of 1 base from V and 2 bases from J, the junction contained 3 bases not matched to a gene. This CDR3 is built from 14 residues. CDR1 and CDR2 (germline): DFQATT, SNEGSKA (reference sequence). The CDR3 DNA is TGCAGTGCTAGAGGGACAGGGGTAGCCTACGAGCAGTACTTC. It is translated as CSARGTGVAYEQYF.

J is TRBJ2-3 and V is TRBV6-5, with 11 bases identical to TRBD2. The CDR3 spans 15 residues. J lost 6 bases, V lost 2 bases, and 4 bases had no gene match. Germline lookup yields CDR1 MNHEY and CDR2 SVGAGI. This CDR3 is CASSYLAGGEDTQYF. CDR3 DNA: TGTGCCAGCAGTTACCTAGCGGGGGGCGAGGATACGCAGTATTTT.

This chain joins TRBV10-3 and TRBJ2-7; D uncertain. The CDR3 covers 14 residues. Germline CDR1 is ENHRY and CDR2 is SYGVKD. The V end was cut by 4 bases, the J end by 5 bases, with 15 bases between. CDR3: CAISGVPSYDEQYF. The CDR3 DNA sequence: TGTGCCATCAGTGGGGTCCCCAGCTACGACGAGCAGTACTTC.

This clonotype was detected many times. The V gene is TRBV10-3, the J gene TRBJ2-3; 9 bases fit TRBD2. The ends lost 4 bases at V and 4 bases at J; junction bases unmatched: 0. There are 13 residues in the CDR3. Germline V gene sequence: CDR1 ENHRY, CDR2 SYGVKD. CDR3 nucleotide sequence: TGTGCCATCAGTGGGACTAGCGCAGATACGCAGTATTTT. Its translation: CAISGTSADTQYF.

The rearrangement links TRBV27 to TRBJ2-1; 9 nucleotides line up with TRBD2. Losses at the gene ends were 10 bases for V and 6 bases for J; bases not matched to a gene: 13. The CDR3 loop spans 15 amino acids. CDR1 MNHEY and CDR2 SMNVEV come from the germline V gene (reference sequence). This chain's CDR3 is CATRSNSGGINEQFF. CDR3 coding DNA: TGTGCCACCCGCAGTAATAGCGGGGGTATCAATGAGCAGTTCTTC.

This clonotype came up once. The gene calls are TRBV5-6 and TRBJ2-1; TRBD2 agrees at 8 bases. CDR1 is SGHDT and CDR2 is YYEEEE in the germline V gene. The CDR3 length is 15 residues. The J segment lost 7 bases and the V segment lost 4 bases, leaving 10 bases of the junction unmatched. The CDR3 coding sequence is TGTGCCAGCAGCCAGGGACTAGTAAATGTTAATGAGCAGTTCTTC. Translation gives CASSQGLVNVNEQFF.

The chain links TRBV25-1 to TRBJ1-4, with D unresolved. The V gene's germline CDR1 is MGHDK and CDR2 SYGVNS. The V gene lost 3 bases and the J gene lost 3 bases, with 11 bases spanning the gap. The CDR3 sequence is 15 residues long. CDR3 region: CASSDRQVANEKLFF. The CDR3, as DNA: TGTGCCAGCAGTGATCGGCAGGTCGCTAATGAAAAACTGTTTTTT. The full variable domain, with the rest looked up from reference TRBV25-1 and TRBJ1-4, is EADIYQTPRYLVIGTGKKITLECSQTMGHDKMYWYQQDPGMELHLIHYSYGVNSTEKGDLSSESTVSRIRTEHFPLTLESARPSHTSQYLCASSDRQVANEKLFFGSGTQLSVL.

This clonotype was detected only a few times. This chain uses TRBV15 with TRBJ2-3, with D tentatively TRBD2 (6 bases). CDR3 length: 16 residues. Trimming took 0 bases from V and 4 from J, leaving 14 bases between them. Looked up from germline, CDR1 is LNHNV and CDR2 is YYDKDF (reference sequence). The CDR3 loop reads CATSRDEGLASDTQYF. In DNA, the CDR3 is TGTGCCACCAGCAGAGATGAGGGACTCGCCTCAGATACGCAGTATTTT.

The genes are TRBV19 and TRBJ2-2, with D uncertain. Germline V CDR1 and CDR2: LNHDA, SQIVND (reference sequence). The CDR3 runs to 13 residues. Between the trimmed V and J ends, which lost 8 bases and 2 bases, there was a span of 9 bases. CDR3 protein: CASRYLNTGELFF. CDR3 bases: TGTGCCAGTCGCTACCTCAACACCGGGGAGCTGTTTTTT.